This note documents a single T cell receptor beta chain sequence. This clone turned up a few times. Its antigen is currently not known. No qualities accompany the bases; no much larger clone lies one base away. Other nucleotide sequences from this sample produce the same CDR3. Inclusive of the bounding cysteine and phenylalanine, the CDR3 is 13 residues long. The retained sequence is limited to the CDR3, 39 bases, with the frame set at the first base. V loses 5 bases of germline sequence and J loses 4 bases, and the interval between the two ends is 9 bases. As encoded in the germline V gene (reference sequence), CDR1 is LNHDA while CDR2 is SQIVND. The record originates from a study of OX40 agonist ivuxolimab in advanced cancers. Describing the broader study: The costimulatory receptor OX40 (CD134) was targeted by ivuxolimab, a fully human IgG2 agonistic monoclonal antibody. Intravenous ivuxolimab was administered to patients every 2 weeks at six dose levels: 0.01, 0.1, 0.3, 1.5, 3 and 10 mg/kg. Of the 50 to 55 patients in dose escalation, about 20 had hepatocellular carcinoma, approximately 15 had melanoma, 9 had renal cell carcinoma and 9 had head and neck cancer. In the dose-escalation cohort, roughly 80% of patients were male, and the mean age was approximately 64 years, with a range of about 20 to 90. Prior anti-PD-1, anti-PD-L1 or anti-CTLA-4 therapy was permitted, and approximately 42% of dose-escalation patients had received checkpoint inhibitors. Partial responses were achieved by three dose-escalation patients, of whom one had hepatocellular carcinoma and two had cutaneous melanoma. Peripheral TCRbeta sequencing was intended to test whether TCR sequence diversity was altered and clonal T-cell expansion was caused by ivuxolimab. The monotherapy dose-escalation portion (N ≈ 50 patients) of the phase I ivuxolimab trial is reported in the paper.

What the authors observed across the whole study: In partial responders in the 0.1-3.0 mg/kg groups, normalized peripheral clonal expansion was found to be among the lowest, especially among CD8+ T cells. Low levels of normalized T-cell clonal expansion were also seen in some nonresponding patients. Antigen specificity was not determined for the clonally expanded peripheral T cells. On average, CD8+ T cells showed more expanded clones than CD4+ T cells after ivuxolimab. Clonal expansion of both CD4+ and CD8+ blood T cells was observed from baseline to week 6 at doses 0.1 to 3.0 mg/kg.

Patients with a history of autoimmune disease or receiving systemic immunosuppression were excluded from the trial. Peripheral blood for TCR sequencing was collected from all dose cohorts at baseline, on cycle 4 day 1, and on cycle 7 day 1. Samples came from an open-label, multicenter, first-in-human phase I dose-escalation trial of ivuxolimab. Adults with locally advanced or metastatic melanoma, renal cell, hepatocellular, or head and neck squamous cell carcinoma were enrolled in the trial. Before TCR sequencing, CD4+ T cells and CD8+ T cells from peripheral blood were sorted into separate populations. To sequence the TCRbeta CDR3 region, genomic DNA was isolated from the sorted cells. TCRbeta CDR3 regions were sequenced using the immunoSEQ Assay. TCRdb's version of the immuneACCESS table is confined to in-frame rearrangements and falls short of the full clone set. An unresolved V gene accounts for under half of the shortfall where checked; the remainder is of unknown origin. Present in this sample are roughly 80,000 clones, less than 85% of which were seen just once. Roughly 0.8% of the sample belongs to the ten largest clones.

This sequence uses TRBV19 and TRBJ2-1, with the identity of the D gene unclear. The clonotype was recovered from an adult with an advanced solid tumor such as melanoma, head and neck, liver or kidney cancer. The starting material was CD4+ or CD8+ T cells sorted from blood, obtained in a trial of the OX40 agonist ivuxolimab. The nucleotides are TGTGCCAGTAGTCCTCGCGGATACAATGAGCAGTTCTTC. Its translation is CASSPRGYNEQFF.